This T cell receptor (beta chain) came from a study of radiotherapy plus CTLA-4 blockade in lung cancer. Study-wide results and limits: In blood, after radiotherapy plus ipilimumab, tumor-derived TCR clones expanded.

On this clone: The antigen remains undetermined.

Sequenced by immunoSEQ multiplex PCR; TCRdb stores in-frame clones only, minus some. The profile shows over 100,000 clones, more than 75% of them singletons. Germline V gene sequence: CDR1 ENHRY, CDR2 SYGVKD. The CDR3 is 15 amino acids. V gave up 3 bases and J gave up 8 bases; unmatched junction bases: 11. Sequenced material: peripheral blood, taken from a patient treated with radiotherapy plus ipilimumab. This sequence was found in a human donor with non-small cell lung cancer that progressed on radiotherapy plus ipilimumab. Some clones in this sample may be carry-over from other donors' samples. This chain connects TRBV10-3 to TRBJ1-2; TRBD1 matches 8 bases. The chain's CDR3 is CAISDGRGLGEGYTF. The CDR3 DNA follows: TGTGCCATCAGTGATGGCAGGGGGCTCGGTGAGGGCTACACCTTC.